This entry lists 16 T cell receptor beta chains sequenced from one sample in a study of CD8 T cells in ankylosing spondylitis. TCRdb redid the calling of the 5' RACE reads with MiXCR, one entry per CDR3 protein. The data contain roughly 700,000 distinct CDR3 sequences, 15% to 20% of them singletons. Points from the study as a whole: Among TCR beta sequences, a motif of several highly homologous variants appeared characteristic of ankylosing spondylitis blood.

Their antigens are not known. Sample: blood, either unsorted or a sorted T cell fraction (not recorded which). The receptor set was obtained from a male donor with ankylosing spondylitis.

This clonotype has a count of ten or more. This chain joins TRBV20-1 and TRBJ2-1, with TRBD1 identical over 8 bases. The CDR3 loop spans 11 amino acids. Germline values: CDR1 DFQATT, CDR2 SNEGSKA (reference sequence). Unmatched junction bases numbered 4, after V lost 7 bases and J lost 8 bases. The CDR3 loop is CSVAGGYEQFF. The CDR3 region has the DNA TGCAGTGTGGCAGGGGGCTATGAGCAGTTCTTC.

This chain uses TRBV3-1 with TRBJ1-1, with D unclear. Trimming left V 0 bases short and J 7 bases short, with 12 bases between. This CDR3 has 14 amino acids. CDR1 is LGHDT, CDR2 YNNKEL, per germline (reference sequence). DNA of the CDR3: TGTGCCAGCAGCCAAGAGGGCCCTCGGGGTGAAGCTTTCTTT. Amino acids: CASSQEGPRGEAFF.

The sample holds a few counts of this clonotype. The gene calls are TRBV5-1 and TRBJ2-1, with D tentatively TRBD1 (6 bases). Germline values: CDR1 SGHRS, CDR2 YFSETQ. The V gene lost 3 bases and the J gene lost 8 bases, with 15 bases spanning the gap. This CDR3 contains 14 residues. The CDR3 coding sequence is TGCGCCAGCAGCTCACAGGGTAACTTCGATGAGCAGTTCTTC. Amino acids: CASSSQGNFDEQFF. Together with reference TRBV5-1 and TRBJ2-1, the CDR3 gives the full variable domain: KAGVTQTPRYLIKTRGQQVTLSCSPISGHRSVSWYQQTPGQGLQFLFEYFSETQRNKGNFPGRFSGRQFSNSRSEMNVSTLELGDSALYLCASSSQGNFDEQFFGPGTRLTVL.

J is TRBJ2-5 and V is TRBV28, with 12 bases matching TRBD1. Trimming took 5 bases from V and 5 from J; bases not matched to a gene: 6. Germline-derived CDR1 and CDR2 are MDHEN and SYDVKM. This CDR3 spans 15 amino acids. The CDR3 loop is CASSTPGTGGETQYF. For the CDR3, the DNA is TGTGCCAGCAGTACCCCCGGGACAGGGGGCGAGACCCAGTACTTC. The full variable domain, completed using reference TRBV28 and TRBJ2-5, is DVKVTQSSRYLVKRTGEKVFLECVQDMDHENMFWYRQDPGLGLRLIYFSYDVKMKEKGDIPEGYSVSREKKERFSLILESASTNQTSMYLCASSTPGTGGETQYFGPGTRLLVL.

The chain carries TRBV7-2 and TRBJ1-2, with TRBD1 as a possible D gene (5 bases). This CDR3 has 13 residues. Germline CDR1 and CDR2: SGHTA and FQGNSA. V was cut by 5 bases and J by 0 bases, with 7 bases left in between. This CDR3 reads CASSMGPNYGYTF. The CDR3 DNA reads TGTGCCAGCAGCATGGGACCTAACTATGGCTACACCTTC. Based on the CDR3 plus reference TRBV7-2 and TRBJ1-2, the full variable domain is GAGVSQSPSNKVTEKGKDVELRCDPISGHTALYWYRQSLGQGLEFLIYFQGNSAPDKSGLPSDRFSAERTGGSVSTLTIQRTQQEDSAVYLCASSMGPNYGYTFGSGTRLTVV.

This rearrangement joins TRBV12-3 or TRBV12-4 to TRBJ2-1; D is possibly TRBD1 or TRBD2 (5 bases each). This CDR3 spans 16 amino acids. V was shortened by 3 bases and J by 6 bases, with 18 bases between the two germline ends. As DNA, the CDR3 is TGTGCCAGCAGTTTCTTTGGGGGACCTTGGGCCAATGAGCAGTTCTTC. This sequence encodes CASSFFGGPWANEQFF.

This clonotype was seen more than once but under ten times. This chain links TRBV6-5 with TRBJ2-7, with 11 positions matching TRBD2. V was clipped by 0 bases and J by 1 base; unmatched bases: 11. Germline V gene data show CDR1 as MNHEY and CDR2 as SVGAGI. This CDR3 is 19 amino acids long. The CDR3 nucleotides are TGTGCCAGCAGTTACTCGAATAGGGCTAGCGGGAGGCTGTCCTACGAGCAGTACTTC. Translation: CASSYSNRASGRLSYEQYF.

This clonotype was found many times. The chain combines TRBV12-3 or TRBV12-4 with TRBJ2-2; perhaps TRBD1 as D (5 bases). Trimming took 6 bases from V and 3 from J, leaving 11 bases between them. The CDR3 runs 14 residues. CDR3 residues: CASRQARDTGELFF. CDR3 in DNA: TGTGCCAGCAGACAGGCCAGGGACACCGGGGAGCTGTTTTTT.

This clonotype has just a few counts. The chain joins TRBV6-5 to TRBJ2-1; D call uncertain. The CDR3 spans 15 residues. The germline V and J ends were trimmed by 0 bases and 2 bases, with 8 bases remaining between them. Germline assignment: CDR1 MNHEY and CDR2 SVGAGI. CDR3 loop: CASSYSELPYNEQFF. The CDR3 DNA follows: TGTGCCAGCAGTTACTCGGAGCTCCCCTACAATGAGCAGTTCTTC.

The table lists this clonotype with a few counts. The rearrangement links TRBV4-1 to TRBJ2-7, with 7 positions matching TRBD2. V shed 6 bases, J shed 2 bases, and the junction held 7 bases outside the gene matches. The germline CDR1 and CDR2 sequences are MGHRA and YSYEKL. The CDR3 length is 14 residues. The DNA for the CDR3 is TGCGCCAGCAGTAAGCGACTAGCAGCCTACGAGCAGTACTTC. Translation: CASSKRLAAYEQYF.

This clonotype was counted a few times. The J gene is TRBJ1-1, the V gene TRBV5-1, with a possible D match to TRBD1 (5 bases). The germline gives CDR1 SGHRS, CDR2 YFSETQ. The ends were cut back, 6 bases at V and 14 bases at J, with 26 bases in the middle. The CDR3 consists of 14 residues. CDR3 in DNA: TGCGCCAGCAACTCTGGGGGGGGTTTCACTGAATTGTTCTTT. Translated: CASNSGGGFTELFF. Looking up the rest from reference TRBV5-1 and TRBJ1-1 gives the full variable domain: KAGVTQTPRYLIKTRGQQVTLSCSPISGHRSVSWYQQTPGQGLQFLFEYFSETQRNKGNFPGRFSGRQFSNSRSEMNVSTLELGDSALYLCASNSGGGFTELFFGQGTRLTVV.

The V gene is TRBV29-1, the J gene TRBJ1-4; D gene uncertain. CDR1 SQVTM and CDR2 ANQGSEA come from the germline V gene. The V end lost 4 bases, the J end lost 3 bases, and 3 bases lay between the germline ends. This CDR3 spans 11 amino acids. The CDR3, as DNA: TGCAGCGTTGGCGCTAATGAAAAACTGTTTTTT. Its protein product is CSVGANEKLFF.

This chain links TRBV27 with TRBJ1-5; D is perhaps TRBD1 (6 bases). V dropped 10 bases and J dropped 0 bases, with 10 bases sitting between them. Germline V gene sequence: CDR1 MNHEY, CDR2 SMNVEV (reference sequence). The CDR3 totals 13 residues. The CDR3 nucleotides read TGTGCCATTTCCAGGGGTAGCAATCAGCCCCAGCATTTT. Amino acid sequence: CAISRGSNQPQHF.

This clonotype has just a few counts. The V call is TRBV13, the J call TRBJ2-1; 11 nucleotides agree with TRBD2. The V gene's germline CDR1 is PRHDT and CDR2 FYEKMQ (reference sequence). This CDR3 region has 16 residues. V lost 5 bases and J lost 5; bases outside the gene matches: 8. Here the CDR3 DNA reads TGTGCCAGCAGCCACTTAGCGGGGGGGAGAGACAATGAGCAGTTCTTC. It is translated as CASSHLAGGRDNEQFF. The variable domain in full, with the rest retrieved from reference TRBV13 and TRBJ2-1, is AAGVIQSPRHLIKEKRETATLKCYPIPRHDTVYWYQQGPGQDPQFLISFYEKMQSDKGSIPDRFSAQQFSDYHSELNMSSLELGDSALYFCASSHLAGGRDNEQFFGPGTRLTVL.

This chain joins TRBV12-3 or TRBV12-4 and TRBJ2-7, with D possibly called TRBD1 or TRBD2 (5 bases each). CDR3 length: 15 residues. Deletions cut 3 bases from V and 5 bases from J, with 17 bases between. The CDR3 bases are TGTGCCAGCAGTTTTAGCAGGGAGAACGAAAACGAGCAGTACTTC. Protein product: CASSFSRENENEQYF.

This clonotype was seen a few times. The gene calls are TRBV5-1 and TRBJ2-5; D is uncertain. From germline, CDR1 is SGHRS and CDR2 YFSETQ. Trimming shortened V by 5 bases and J by 2 bases, and 10 bases separated the two germline ends. The CDR3 has 13 amino acids. The CDR3: CASRSSEQETQYF. The CDR3 DNA reads TGCGCCAGCAGATCGAGTGAACAAGAGACCCAGTACTTC.